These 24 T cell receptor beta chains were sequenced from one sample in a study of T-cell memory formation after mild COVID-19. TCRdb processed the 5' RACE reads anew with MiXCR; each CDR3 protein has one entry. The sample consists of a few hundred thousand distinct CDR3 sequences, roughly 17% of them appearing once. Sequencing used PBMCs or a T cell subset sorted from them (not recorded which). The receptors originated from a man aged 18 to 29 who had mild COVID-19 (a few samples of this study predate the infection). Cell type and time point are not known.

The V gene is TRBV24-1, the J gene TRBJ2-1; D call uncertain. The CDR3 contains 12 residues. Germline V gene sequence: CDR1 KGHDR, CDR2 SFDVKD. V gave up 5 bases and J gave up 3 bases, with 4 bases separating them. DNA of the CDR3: TGTGCCACCAGTGCGGGCTACAATGAGCAGTTCTTC. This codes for CATSAGYNEQFF.

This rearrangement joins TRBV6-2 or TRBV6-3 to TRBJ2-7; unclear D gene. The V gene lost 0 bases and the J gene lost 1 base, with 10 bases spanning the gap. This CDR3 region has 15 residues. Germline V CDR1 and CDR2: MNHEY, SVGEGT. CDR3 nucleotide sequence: TGTGCCAGCAGTTACTCTCAGGACCTATCCTACGAGCAGTACGTC. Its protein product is CASSYSQDLSYEQYV.

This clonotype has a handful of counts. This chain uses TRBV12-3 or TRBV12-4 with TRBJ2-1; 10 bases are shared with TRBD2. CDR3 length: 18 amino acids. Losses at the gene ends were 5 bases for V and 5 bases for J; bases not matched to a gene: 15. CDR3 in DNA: TGTGCCAGCAGTCCCCGTCCTAGCGGGGGCCTCACTCACAATGAGCAGTTCTTC. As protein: CASSPRPSGGLTHNEQFF.

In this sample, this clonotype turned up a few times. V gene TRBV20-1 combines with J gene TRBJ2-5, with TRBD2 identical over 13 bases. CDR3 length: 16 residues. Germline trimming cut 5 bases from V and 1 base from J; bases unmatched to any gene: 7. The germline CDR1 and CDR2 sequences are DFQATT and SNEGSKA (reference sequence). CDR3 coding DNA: TGCAGTGCTTCCGGGACTAGCGGGGCCCTCCAAGAGACCCAGTACTTC. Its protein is CSASGTSGALQETQYF.

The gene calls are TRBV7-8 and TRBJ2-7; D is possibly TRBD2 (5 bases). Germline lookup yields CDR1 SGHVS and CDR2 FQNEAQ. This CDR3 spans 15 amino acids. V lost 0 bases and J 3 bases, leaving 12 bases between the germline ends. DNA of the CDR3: TGTGCCAGCAGCTTAGCTTGGGGAGACCACTACGAGCAGTACGTC. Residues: CASSLAWGDHYEQYV.

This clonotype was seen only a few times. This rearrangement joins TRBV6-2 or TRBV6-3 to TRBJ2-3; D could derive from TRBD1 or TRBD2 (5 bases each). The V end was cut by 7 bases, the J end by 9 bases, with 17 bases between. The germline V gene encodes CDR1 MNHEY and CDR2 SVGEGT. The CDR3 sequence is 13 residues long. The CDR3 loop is CASNKNLAGTQYF. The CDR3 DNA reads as TGTGCCAGCAACAAAAACCTAGCAGGGACGCAGTATTTT.

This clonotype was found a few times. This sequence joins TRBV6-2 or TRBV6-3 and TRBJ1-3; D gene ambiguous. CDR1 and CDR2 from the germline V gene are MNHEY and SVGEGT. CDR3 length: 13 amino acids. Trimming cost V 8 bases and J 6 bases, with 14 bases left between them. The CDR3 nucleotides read TGTGCCAGCTATTTCCACGCAGCAAACACCATATATTTT. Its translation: CASYFHAANTIYF.

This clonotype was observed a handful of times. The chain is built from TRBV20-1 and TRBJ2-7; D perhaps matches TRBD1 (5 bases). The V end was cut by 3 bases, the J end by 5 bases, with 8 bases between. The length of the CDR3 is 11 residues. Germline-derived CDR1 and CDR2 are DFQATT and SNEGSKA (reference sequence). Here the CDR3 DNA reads TGCAGTGCTAGGGGGCTCAACGAGCAGTACTTC. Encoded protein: CSARGLNEQYF.

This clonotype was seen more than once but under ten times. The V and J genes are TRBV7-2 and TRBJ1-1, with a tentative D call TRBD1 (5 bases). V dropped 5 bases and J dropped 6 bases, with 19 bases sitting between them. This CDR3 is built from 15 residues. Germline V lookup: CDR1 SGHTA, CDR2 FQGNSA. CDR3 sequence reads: CASSQRGFRRAEAFF. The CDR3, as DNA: TGTGCCAGCAGCCAACGGGGGTTTAGGAGGGCTGAAGCTTTCTTT.

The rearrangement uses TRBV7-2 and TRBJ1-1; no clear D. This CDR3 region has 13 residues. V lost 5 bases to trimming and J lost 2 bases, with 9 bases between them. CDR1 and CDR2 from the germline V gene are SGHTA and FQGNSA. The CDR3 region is CASSPEGNTEAFF. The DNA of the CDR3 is TGTGCCAGCAGCCCCGAGGGAAACACTGAAGCTTTCTTT.

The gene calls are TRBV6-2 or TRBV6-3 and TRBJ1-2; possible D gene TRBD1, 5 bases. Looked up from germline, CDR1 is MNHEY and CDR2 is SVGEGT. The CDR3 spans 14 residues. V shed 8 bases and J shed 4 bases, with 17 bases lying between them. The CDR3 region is CASQTGPGAYGYTF. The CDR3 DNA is TGTGCCAGCCAGACGGGGCCTGGGGCCTATGGCTACACCTTC.

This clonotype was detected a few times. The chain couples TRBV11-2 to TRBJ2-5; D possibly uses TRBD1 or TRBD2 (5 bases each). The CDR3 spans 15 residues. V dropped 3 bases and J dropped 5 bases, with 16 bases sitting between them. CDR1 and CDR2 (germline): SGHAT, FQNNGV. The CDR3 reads CASSFSGALAETQYF. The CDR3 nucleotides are TGTGCCAGCAGCTTCTCCGGGGCTCTAGCCGAGACCCAGTACTTC.

In nucleotides, the CDR3 is TGTGCCAGCAGCTGGGACAGGGAGGGGGACACCATATATTTT. Encoded protein: CASSWDREGDTIYF. The genes are TRBV9 and TRBJ1-3; 9 nucleotides align to TRBD1. In germline, CDR1 is SGDLS, CDR2 YYNGEE. The CDR3 totals 14 residues. J was trimmed by 8 bases and V by 4 bases; bases with no gene match: 7.

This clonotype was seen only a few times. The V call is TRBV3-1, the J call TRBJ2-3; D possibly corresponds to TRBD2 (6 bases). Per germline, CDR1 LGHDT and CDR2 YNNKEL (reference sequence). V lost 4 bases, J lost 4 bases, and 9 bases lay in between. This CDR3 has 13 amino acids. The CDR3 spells CASSRRGADTQYF. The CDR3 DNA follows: TGTGCCAGCAGCCGGCGCGGGGCAGATACGCAGTATTTT.

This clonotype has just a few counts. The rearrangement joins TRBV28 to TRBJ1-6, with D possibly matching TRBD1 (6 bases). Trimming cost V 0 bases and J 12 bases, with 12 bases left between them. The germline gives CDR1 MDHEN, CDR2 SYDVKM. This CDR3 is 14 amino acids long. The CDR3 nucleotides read TGTGCCAGCAGTTTATGGCGGGAGGGGGAACCCCTCCACTTT. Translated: CASSLWREGEPLHF.

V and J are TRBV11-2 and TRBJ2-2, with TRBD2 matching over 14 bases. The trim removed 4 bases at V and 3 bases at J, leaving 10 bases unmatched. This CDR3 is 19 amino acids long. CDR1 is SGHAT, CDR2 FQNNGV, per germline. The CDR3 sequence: CASSSRTSGGTSYTGELFF. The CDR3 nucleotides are TGTGCCAGCAGCTCAAGGACTAGCGGGGGGACATCGTACACCGGGGAGCTGTTTTTT.

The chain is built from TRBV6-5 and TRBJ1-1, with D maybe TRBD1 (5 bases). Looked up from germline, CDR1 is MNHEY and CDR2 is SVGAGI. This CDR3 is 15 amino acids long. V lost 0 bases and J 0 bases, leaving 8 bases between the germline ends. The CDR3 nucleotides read TGTGCCAGCAGTTACTCGAACAGGATGAACACTGAAGCTTTCTTT. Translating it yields CASSYSNRMNTEAFF.

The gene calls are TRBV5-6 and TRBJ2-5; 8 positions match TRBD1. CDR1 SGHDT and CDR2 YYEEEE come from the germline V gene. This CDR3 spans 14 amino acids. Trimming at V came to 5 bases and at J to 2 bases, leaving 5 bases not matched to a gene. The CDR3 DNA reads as TGTGCCAGCAGGACTAGACAGGGGCAAGAGACCCAGTACTTC. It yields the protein CASRTRQGQETQYF.

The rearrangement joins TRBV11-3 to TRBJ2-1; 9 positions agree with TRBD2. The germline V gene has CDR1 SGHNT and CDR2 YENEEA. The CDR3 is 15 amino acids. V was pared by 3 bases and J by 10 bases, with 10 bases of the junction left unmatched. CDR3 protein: CASSFGGGAFGEQFF. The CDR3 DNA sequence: TGTGCCAGCAGCTTCGGCGGGGGGGCCTTCGGGGAGCAGTTCTTC.

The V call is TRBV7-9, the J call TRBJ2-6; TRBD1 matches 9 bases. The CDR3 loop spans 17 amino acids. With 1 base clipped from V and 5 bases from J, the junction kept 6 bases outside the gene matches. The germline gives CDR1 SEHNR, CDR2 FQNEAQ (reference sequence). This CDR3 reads CASSLGTGALWANVLTF. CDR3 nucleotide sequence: TGTGCCAGCAGCTTAGGGACAGGGGCCCTATGGGCCAACGTCCTGACTTTC.

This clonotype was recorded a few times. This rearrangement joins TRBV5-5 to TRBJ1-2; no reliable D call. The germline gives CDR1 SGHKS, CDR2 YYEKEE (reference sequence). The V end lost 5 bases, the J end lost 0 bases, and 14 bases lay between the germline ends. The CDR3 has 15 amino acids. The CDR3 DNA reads TGTGCCAGCAGAAGAGAAGTTCTCACTAACTATGGCTACACCTTC. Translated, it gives CASRREVLTNYGYTF.

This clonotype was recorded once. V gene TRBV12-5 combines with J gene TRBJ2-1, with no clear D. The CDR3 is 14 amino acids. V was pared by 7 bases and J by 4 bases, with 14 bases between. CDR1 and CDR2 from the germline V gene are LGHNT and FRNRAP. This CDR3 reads CASAPIGVYNEQFF. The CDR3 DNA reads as TGTGCTAGTGCTCCGATTGGAGTGTACAATGAGCAGTTCTTC.

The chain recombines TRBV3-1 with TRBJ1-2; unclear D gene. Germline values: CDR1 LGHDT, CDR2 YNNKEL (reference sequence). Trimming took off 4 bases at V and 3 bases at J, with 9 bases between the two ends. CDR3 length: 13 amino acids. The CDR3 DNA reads TGTGCCAGCAGCCCCCGCACCGACTATGGCTACACCTTC. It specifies CASSPRTDYGYTF.

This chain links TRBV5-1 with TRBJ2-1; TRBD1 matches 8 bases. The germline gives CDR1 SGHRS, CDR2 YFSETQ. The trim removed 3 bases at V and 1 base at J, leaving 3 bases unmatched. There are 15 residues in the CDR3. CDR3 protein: CASSWGDRSYNEQFF. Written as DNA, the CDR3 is TGCGCCAGCAGCTGGGGGGACAGGTCCTACAATGAGCAGTTCTTC.